This T cell receptor (beta chain) was captured in a study of graft-versus-host responses after intestinal transplantation. Unmatched junction bases numbered 4, after V lost 5 bases and J lost 2 bases. This CDR3 region has 14 residues. CDR1 and CDR2 from the germline V gene are MNHEY and SMNVEV (reference sequence). Here immunoSEQ multiplex PCR was the method, and the copy in TCRdb shows in-frame clones only, minus some. Here the sample spans tens of thousands of clones, roughly nine tenths being singletons. On this clone: The antigen remains undetermined.

The chain carries TRBV27 and TRBJ2-7, with 9 bases aligning to TRBD2. This TCR came from a human donor who received an intestinal transplant. The specimen was unstimulated CD8+ T cells sorted from spleen or lymph node cells, collected before intestinal transplant. CDR3 region: CASSPLAGTYEQYF. The CDR3 DNA sequence: TGTGCCAGCAGTCCTCTAGCGGGAACCTACGAGCAGTACTTC.